These 11 T cell receptor beta chains share one sample of origin, sequenced in a study of CD8 T cells in ankylosing spondylitis. MiXCR was run by TCRdb on the 5' RACE reads, yielding one entry per CDR3 protein. The sample yields about 130,000 distinct CDR3 sequences, 7% to 10% seen once. Sequenced sample: blood, either unsorted or a sorted T cell fraction (not recorded which). These receptors originate from a male donor with ankylosing spondylitis or in good health (not recorded which).

The table lists this clonotype with many counts. The V and J genes are TRBV12-3 or TRBV12-4 and TRBJ2-1, with a tentative D call TRBD1 (8 bases). Trimming shortened V by 7 bases and J by 7 bases, and 20 bases separated the two germline ends. CDR3 size: 15 residues. The chain's CDR3 is CASKLIQGGINEQFF. The CDR3 DNA reads as TGTGCCAGCAAATTAATACAGGGGGGGATTAATGAGCAGTTCTTC.

This clonotype was seen repeatedly, ten times or more. The gene calls are TRBV4-2 and TRBJ1-2; D may be TRBD1 (5 bases). The CDR3 totals 18 residues. The V end lost 4 bases, the J end lost 1 base, and 22 bases lay between the germline ends. Germline V lookup: CDR1 LGHNA, CDR2 YNFKEQ. The DNA for the CDR3 is TGTGCCAGCAGCCCGGAGCCTACCGGGGCAATCGTTAACTATGGCTACACCTTC. Amino acid sequence: CASSPEPTGAIVNYGYTF.

The chain links TRBV7-9 to TRBJ2-7, with D perhaps matching TRBD2 (5 bases). Germline V CDR1 and CDR2: SEHNR, FQNEAQ (reference sequence). Between the trimmed V and J ends, which lost 3 bases and 0 bases, there was a span of 12 bases. This CDR3 comprises 15 residues. The DNA of the CDR3 is TGTGCCAGCAGCTTTGGACGGGAAAGCTCCTACGAGCAGTACTTC. Translated: CASSFGRESSYEQYF.

This clonotype was counted at least ten times. The chain uses TRBV20-1 and TRBJ2-2, with 7 bases fitting TRBD2. Germline V gene lookup returns CDR1 DFQATT and CDR2 SNEGSKA (reference sequence). CDR3 size: 15 residues. Trimming cost V 6 bases and J 2 bases; bases outside gene matches: 9. The CDR3 is CSANNLAENTGELFF. The CDR3 DNA is TGCAGTGCGAACAACCTAGCGGAAAACACCGGGGAGCTGTTTTTT.

This clonotype was picked up many times. The J gene is TRBJ2-3, the V gene TRBV10-3; D possibly corresponds to TRBD2 (5 bases). The CDR3 extends over 21 amino acids. The germline V gene encodes CDR1 ENHRY and CDR2 SYGVKD. Between the trimmed V and J ends, which lost 2 bases and 0 bases, there was a span of 27 bases. The CDR3 DNA reads TGTGCCATCAGTGAGCGACCGCGGACCCACGAGGAGGTTACTAGCACAGATACGCAGTATTTT. Translating it yields CAISERPRTHEEVTSTDTQYF.

CDR3 in DNA: TGCGCCAGCAGGGCTCCCGGGACAGCCTCCTACGAGCAGTACTTC. Translating it yields CASRAPGTASYEQYF. V is TRBV4-1 and J is TRBJ2-7, with TRBD1 identical over 7 bases. Germline values: CDR1 MGHRA, CDR2 YSYEKL. V lost 6 bases, J lost 0 bases, and 8 bases stayed unmatched. This CDR3 has 15 residues.

The sample holds many counts of this clonotype. The rearrangement uses TRBV11-3 and TRBJ2-5; 8 nucleotides line up with TRBD1. Germline CDR1 SGHNT, CDR2 YENEEA. V was pared by 1 base and J by 0 bases, with 1 base of the junction left unmatched. This CDR3 is 15 amino acids long. The CDR3 spells CASSLGGQDQETQYF. CDR3 nucleotides: TGTGCCAGCAGCTTAGGGGGACAGGACCAAGAGACCCAGTACTTC.

This clonotype was counted a few times. The CDR3 DNA reads TGTGCCAGCAGCGATACTACTGGACTAGGGTCCTACAATGAGCAGTTCTTC. This sequence encodes CASSDTTGLGSYNEQFF. The chain joins TRBV2 to TRBJ2-1; 7 bases are shared with TRBD2. The CDR3 covers 17 residues. Per germline, CDR1 SNHLY and CDR2 FYNNEI. The junction had 12 bases not matched to a gene; V was cut back by 6 bases and J by 1 base. Looking up the rest from reference TRBV2 and TRBJ2-1 gives the full variable domain: EPEVTQTPSHQVTQMGQEVILRCVPISNHLYFYWYRQILGQKVEFLVSFYNNEISEKSEIFDDQFSVERPDGSNFTLKIRSTKLEDSAMYFCASSDTTGLGSYNEQFFGPGTRLTVL.

The chain carries TRBV5-5 and TRBJ1-4; no reliable D call. The V gene lost 4 bases and the J gene lost 12 bases, with 16 bases spanning the gap. The CDR3 consists of 13 residues. Per the germline V gene, CDR1 is SGHKS and CDR2 is YYEKEE (reference sequence). CDR3 residues: CASSLRTGLQLFF. The CDR3 region has the DNA TGTGCCAGCAGCCTCCGGACTGGTCTGCAACTGTTTTTT.

This clonotype was seen many times. The genes are TRBV7-3 and TRBJ2-3; D is possibly TRBD2 (5 bases). Germline assignment: CDR1 SGHTA and CDR2 FQGTGA. The CDR3 consists of 15 residues. The V gene lost 1 base and the J gene lost 0 bases, with 8 bases spanning the gap. The CDR3 nucleotides read TGTGCCAGCAGCTTAATACGCGGGAGCACAGATACGCAGTATTTT. Protein sequence: CASSLIRGSTDTQYF.

There are many counts of this clonotype. The V gene is TRBV12-3 or TRBV12-4, the J gene TRBJ1-5; 12 nucleotides line up with TRBD1. This CDR3 contains 15 residues. V gave up 6 bases and J gave up 3 bases; unmatched junction bases: 3. CDR3 in DNA: TGTGCCAGCAGCCCGGGACAGGGGGCCAATCAGCCCCAGCATTTT. It is translated as CASSPGQGANQPQHF.